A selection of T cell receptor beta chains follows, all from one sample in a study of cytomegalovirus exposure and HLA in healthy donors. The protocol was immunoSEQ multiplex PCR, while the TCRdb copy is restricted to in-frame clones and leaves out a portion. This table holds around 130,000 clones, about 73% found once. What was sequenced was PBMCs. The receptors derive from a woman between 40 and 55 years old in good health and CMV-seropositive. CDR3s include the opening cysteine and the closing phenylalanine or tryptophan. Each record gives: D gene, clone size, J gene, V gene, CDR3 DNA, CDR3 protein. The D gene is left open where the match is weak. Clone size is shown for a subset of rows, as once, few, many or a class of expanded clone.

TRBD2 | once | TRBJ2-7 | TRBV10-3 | TGTGCCATCAGTGCCAGAGCGGGGGGTCCCTACGAGCAGTACTTC | CAISARAGGPYEQYF
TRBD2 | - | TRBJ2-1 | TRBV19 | TGTGCCAGTAGTGCGACTAGCGGGGGGAACAATGAGCAGTTCTTC | CASSATSGGNNEQFF
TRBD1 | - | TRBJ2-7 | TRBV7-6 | TGTGCCAGCAGCGAAAGACAGGGGCAGTCCTACGAGCAGTACTTC | CASSERQGQSYEQYF
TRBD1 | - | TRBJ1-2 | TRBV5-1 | TGCGCCAGCAGCCAAAACAGGGGGACCTATGGCTACACCTTC | CASSQNRGTYGYTF
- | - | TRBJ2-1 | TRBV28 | TGTGCCAGCATACGGGATAAGTACAATGAGCAGTTCTTC | CASIRDKYNEQFF
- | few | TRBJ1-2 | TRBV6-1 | TGTGCCAGCCAACAGATACAGACAGGAAAATATGGCTACACCTTC | CASQQIQTGKYGYTF
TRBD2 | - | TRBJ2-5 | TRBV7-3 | TGTGCCAGCAGCTTAAAGGGCGGGGGAGGTCAAGAGACCCAGTACTTC | CASSLKGGGGQETQYF
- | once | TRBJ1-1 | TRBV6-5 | TGTGCCAGCAGGCCGACAGAGAACACTGAAGCTTTCTTT | CASRPTENTEAFF
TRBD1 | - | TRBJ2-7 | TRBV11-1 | TGTGCCAGCAGCTTAGCAACCGGGACAGGGGGCATCTACGAGCAGTACTTC | CASSLATGTGGIYEQYF
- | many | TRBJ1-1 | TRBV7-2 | TGTGCCAGCAGCGCGTGGGGGGTTGAAGCTTTCTTT | CASSAWGVEAFF
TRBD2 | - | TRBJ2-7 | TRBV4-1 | TGCGCCAGCAGCCAAGAGCGGGAGGGAAACGAGCAGTACTTC | CASSQEREGNEQYF
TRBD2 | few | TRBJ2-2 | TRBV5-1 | TGCGCCAGCAGCCGGGGGGGTTACGGGGAGCTGTTTTTT | CASSRGGYGELFF
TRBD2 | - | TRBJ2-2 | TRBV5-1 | TGCGCCAGCAGCCGGATCCCGGGACTAACGAACACCGGGGAGCTGTTTTTT | CASSRIPGLTNTGELFF
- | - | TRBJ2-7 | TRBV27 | TGTGCCAGCAGCCACGCTCCGGACTGGAACTCCTACGAGCAGTACTTC | CASSHAPDWNSYEQYF
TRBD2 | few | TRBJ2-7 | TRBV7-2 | TGTGCCAGCAGCCCCCTAGCGGGGGACCACTACGAGCAGTACTTC | CASSPLAGDHYEQYF
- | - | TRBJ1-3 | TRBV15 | TGTGCCACCAGCAGAGATCGCCAGGGCGTCTCTGGAAACACCATATATTTT | CATSRDRQGVSGNTIYF
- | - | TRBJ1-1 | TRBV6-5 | TGTGCCAGCAGTTACAATGGTGGAGTGCACACTGAAGCTTTCTTT | CASSYNGGVHTEAFF
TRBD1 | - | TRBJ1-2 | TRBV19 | TGTGCCAGTAGTATAGATCTGGGACAGGTCTACTATGGCTACACCTTC | CASSIDLGQVYYGYTF
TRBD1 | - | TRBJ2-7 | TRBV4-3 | TGCGCCAGCAGCCAAGACCCACAGGGGGCGGACGAGCAGTACTTC | CASSQDPQGADEQYF
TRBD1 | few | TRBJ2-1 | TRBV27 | TGTGCCAGCAGTCCTACCCGGGACAGTAAGTCAAATGAGCAGTTCTTC | CASSPTRDSKSNEQFF
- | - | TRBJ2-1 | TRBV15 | TGTGCCACCAGCAGAGACCCGGGACTCGCCGATGAGCAGTTCTTC | CATSRDPGLADEQFF
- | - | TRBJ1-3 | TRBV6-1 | TGTGCCAGCAGGACAGGAACTTCTTCTGGAAACACCATATATTTT | CASRTGTSSGNTIYF
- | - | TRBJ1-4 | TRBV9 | TGTGCCAGCAGCGTAGCTCTCCAGGGTAGGGGAACTAATGAAAAACTGTTTTTT | CASSVALQGRGTNEKLFF
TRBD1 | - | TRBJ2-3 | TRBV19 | TGTGCCAGTAGTATTACGGGACAGCTTACAGATACGCAGTATTTT | CASSITGQLTDTQYF
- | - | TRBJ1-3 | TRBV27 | TGTGCCAGCAGTTTATCCCGTGGGGCAGCCAGCTCTGGAAACACCATATATTTT | CASSLSRGAASSGNTIYF
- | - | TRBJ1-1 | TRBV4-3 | TGCGCCAGCAGCCAAGGGACACAAAACACTGAAGCTTTCTTT | CASSQGTQNTEAFF
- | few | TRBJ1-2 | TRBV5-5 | TGTGCCAGCAGCTTGACGGTTAAAAGCGGCTACACCTTC | CASSLTVKSGYTF
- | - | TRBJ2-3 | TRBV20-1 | TGCAGTGCCCACTCAGGGAGGACGCAGTATTTT | CSAHSGRTQYF
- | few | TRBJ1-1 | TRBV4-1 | TGCGCCAGCAGCCAAGTTGGAGGGGACCGTGAAGCTTTCTTT | CASSQVGGDREAFF
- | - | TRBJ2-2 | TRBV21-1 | TGTGCCAGCAGGGACGGGGACGGGGAGCTGTTTTTT | CASRDGDGELFF
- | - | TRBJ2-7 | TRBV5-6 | TGTGCCAGCAGCCTCCCCCCCGGCGGGTCCCCCTACGAGCAGTACTTC | CASSLPPGGSPYEQYF
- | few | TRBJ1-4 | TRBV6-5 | TGTGCCAGCATGCCAGGCGTTAATGAAAAACTGTTTTTT | CASMPGVNEKLFF
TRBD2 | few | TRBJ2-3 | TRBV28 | TGTGCCAGCAGAACGGCGGGGGGTACGCAGTATTTT | CASRTAGGTQYF
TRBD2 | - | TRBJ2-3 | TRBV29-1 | TGCAGCGTTGAGCTGTGGCGTGGAACTAGCGACGGTACGCAGTATTTT | CSVELWRGTSDGTQYF
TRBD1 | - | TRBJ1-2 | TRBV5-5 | TGTGCCAGCAGCCCGACAGGGAACTATGGCTACACCTTC | CASSPTGNYGYTF
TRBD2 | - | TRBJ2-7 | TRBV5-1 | TGCGCCAGCAGCCCAGGACTAGCGGGAGGGGAGCAGTACTTC | CASSPGLAGGEQYF
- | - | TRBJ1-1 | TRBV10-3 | TGTGCCATCAGAGGACACTTGAACACTGAAGCTTTCTTT | CAIRGHLNTEAFF
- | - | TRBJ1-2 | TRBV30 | TGTGCCTGGAGTGGGGTAGGGGTGAAAGGCTATGGCTACACCTTC | CAWSGVGVKGYGYTF
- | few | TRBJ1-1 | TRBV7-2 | TGTGCCAGCAGCCGGGAGGGGAGCACTGAAGCTTTCTTT | CASSREGSTEAFF
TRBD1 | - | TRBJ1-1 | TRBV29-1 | TGCAGCGTAGTACCAGGGGGGAACACTGAAGCTTTCTTT | CSVVPGGNTEAFF
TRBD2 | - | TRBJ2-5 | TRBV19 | TGTGCCCGGGAGGGCCTCAGAAAGACCCAGTACTTC | CAREGLRKTQYF